The clone carrying this TCR beta chain has at least ten counts. TCRdb independently ran MiXCR on the 5' RACE reads; one entry per CDR3 protein. The sample has 43,000 or so distinct CDR3 sequences; almost 7% are singletons. These data belong to a study of spatial heterogeneity in lung cancer. Time point here: sample taken at primary tumor resection. Whole RNA from tumor, nontumor lung or frozen PBMC was sequenced unsorted. The trim removed 0 bases at V and 5 bases at J, leaving 4 bases unmatched. The CDR3 contains 14 residues. Germline CDR1 and CDR2: DFQATT and SNEGSKA (reference sequence). The J gene is TRBJ1-5, the V gene TRBV20-1; 7 nucleotides agree with TRBD1. The TCR was taken from a female donor with early-stage non-small cell lung cancer. The sequenced sample was PBMCs, obtained at surgery. CDR3 in DNA: TGCAGTGCTAGAGATCGACAGGGCTATCAGCCCCAGCATTTT. Amino acid sequence: CSARDRQGYQPQHF.